This T cell receptor (beta chain) was observed in a study of neoadjuvant anti-PD-1 for oral cavity cancer (dated by TCRdb to the early 2020s). In terms of the full investigation: Patients mostly received three to four biweekly doses of nivolumab at 3 mg/kg before curative-intent surgical resection. A fourth nivolumab dose was given around day 43 to patients without progression, and definitive surgical resection was performed in those patients on days 50-56. Responders were defined as patients with complete response, partial response or stable disease by RECIST 1.1; non-responders were defined as patients with progression. There were approximately 12 patients in the parent correlative cohort, and the response rate was 30% to 35%.

Tumor libraries used mostly 4.8 ug of input genomic DNA for survey sequencing, with two replicates per sample. The immunoSEQ hsTCRbeta kit was used to prepare TCRbeta libraries, following the manufacturer's instructions. Sequencing of the completed libraries took place using an Illumina NovaSeq 6000 S4 flow cell after they had been pooled to roughly 2.9 nM. Under the source paper's analysis protocol: Raw data preprocessing and quality control were performed with the immunoSEQ Analyzer. The analysis was limited to productive rearrangements, and each clonotype was defined by a unique CDR3 amino acid sequence. Repertoire clonality was estimated as the Gini-Simpson index, which was calculated using the R package tcR. Student's t test was used to compare Gini indices, and Pearson correlation was used to assess associations with tumor size change. Not all clones reach the TCRdb copy of this immuneACCESS table, which keeps in-frame sequences only. Checked studies attribute under half of the gap to unresolved V genes and leave the rest unexplained. The DNA was the basis for D and trimming; V, J and clone size are from that table. This sample has approximately 23,000 clones in its table, and roughly 45% of those were observed once. Around two fifths of the sample belongs to the ten largest clones.

A note on this clone: The antigen it recognizes is unknown. The sample holds no much larger clone one base away, and base qualities are not on file.

Overall study outcomes, separate from this receptor: Greater tumor shrinkage was correlated with larger post-treatment sizes of preexisting intratumoral clones, suggesting that expansion of preexisting clones contributed to response. Higher pretreatment blood Treg/Th17 ratios correlated with higher pretreatment blood TCRbeta clonality and lower post-treatment tumor TCRbeta clonality. TCR analyses included only a few patients per response group, and the authors called for larger cohorts for validation.

The label giving this sample's time point can be read as: after neoadjuvant nivolumab, at surgical resection. None of the patients had received prior systemic or radiation treatment, and all were newly diagnosed with stage II-IVA oral cavity squamous cell carcinoma. Everyone in the cohort had locally advanced, HPV-negative oral cavity squamous cell carcinoma. Samples came from a longitudinal correlative study of a single-arm phase II trial of neoadjuvant nivolumab in oral cavity squamous cell carcinoma. Genomic DNA-based TCRbeta sequencing was performed on subject-matched pre- and post-treatment PBMCs and tumors from three responders and three non-responders. The Maxwell RSC DNA from Tissue kit was used to isolate genomic DNA from tumor tissue. The sequencing used tumor tissue, collected after nivolumab (anti-PD-1) treatment. This TCR was sampled from a person aged 40 to 85 with oral cavity squamous cell carcinoma.

DNA sequence: TGCGCCAGCAGCTTGTTGCTGGGCAGGGAGGGCACTGAAGCTTTCTTT. Its translation reads: CASSLLLGREGTEAFF. The V gene is TRBV5-1 and the J gene is TRBJ1-1; TRBD1 could be the D gene, as 5 bases match. Spanning cysteine to phenylalanine, the CDR3 consists of 16 amino acids. Left in the record is the CDR3 DNA by itself, 48 bases read in frame from the first base. The germline V gene specifies SGHRS as CDR1 and YFSETQ as CDR2. V is clipped by 1 base and J by 4 bases, and the sequence between their germline boundaries is 17 bases long.